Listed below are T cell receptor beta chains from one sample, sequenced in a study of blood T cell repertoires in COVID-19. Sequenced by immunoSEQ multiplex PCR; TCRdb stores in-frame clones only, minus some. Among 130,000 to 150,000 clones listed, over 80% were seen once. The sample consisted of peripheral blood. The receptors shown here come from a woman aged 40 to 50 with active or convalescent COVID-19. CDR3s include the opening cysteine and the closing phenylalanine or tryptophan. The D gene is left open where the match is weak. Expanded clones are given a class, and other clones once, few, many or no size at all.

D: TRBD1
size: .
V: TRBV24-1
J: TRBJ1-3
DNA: TGTGCCACCAGTGATCCCGGGACAGGGGGAAACACCATATATTTT
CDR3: CATSDPGTGGNTIYF

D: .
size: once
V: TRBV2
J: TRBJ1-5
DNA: TGTGCCAGCAGTGAACAGGTCAATCAGCCCCAGCATTTT
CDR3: CASSEQVNQPQHF

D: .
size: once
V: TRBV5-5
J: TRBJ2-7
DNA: TGTGCCAGCAGCCGGGGGACGATTAACACTCTACAAGACTACGAGCAGTACTTC
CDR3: CASSRGTINTLQDYEQYF

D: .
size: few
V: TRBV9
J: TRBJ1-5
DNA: TGTGCCAGCAGCGTCGGCAGGGTTCCCAATCAGCCCCAGCATTTT
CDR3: CASSVGRVPNQPQHF

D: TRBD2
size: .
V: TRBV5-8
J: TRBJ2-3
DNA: TGTGCCAGCAGCTTGTCTGGGACTAGCGGGGGGGCAGATACGCAGTATTTT
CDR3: CASSLSGTSGGADTQYF

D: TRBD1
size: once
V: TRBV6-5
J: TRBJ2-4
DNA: TGTGCCAGCGAAGTCAGGGGGTCCAAAAACATTCAGTACTTC
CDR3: CASEVRGSKNIQYF

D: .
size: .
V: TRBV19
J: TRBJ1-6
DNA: TGTGCCAGTACGGGGGGCGTCTATAATTCACCCCTCCACTTT
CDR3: CASTGGVYNSPLHF

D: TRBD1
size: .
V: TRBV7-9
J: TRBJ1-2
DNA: TGTGCCAGCAGCGCAGACAGGGGATTTAGTGAATCCCAGGGCTACACCTTC
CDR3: CASSADRGFSESQGYTF

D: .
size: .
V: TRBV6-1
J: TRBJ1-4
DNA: TGTGCCAGCAGTGGTATCGCAGGACACAAAAATGAAAAACTGTTTTTT
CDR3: CASSGIAGHKNEKLFF

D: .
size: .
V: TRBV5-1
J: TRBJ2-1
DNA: TGCGCCAGCAGCCTGGAGACTGTCAGCTCCTACAATGAGCAGTTCTTC
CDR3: CASSLETVSSYNEQFF

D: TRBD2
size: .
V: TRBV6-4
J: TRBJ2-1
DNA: TGTGCCAGCAGTGACGAAGCGGGGGGGCCGGAGGAGCAGTTCTTC
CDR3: CASSDEAGGPEEQFF

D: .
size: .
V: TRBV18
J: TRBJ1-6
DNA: TGTGCCAGCTCCCCACAGGCGGATAATTCACCCCTCCACTTT
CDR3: CASSPQADNSPLHF

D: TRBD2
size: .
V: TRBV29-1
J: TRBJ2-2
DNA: TGCACCAGCGGGGGGGTAGGCGGGGAGCTGTTTTTT
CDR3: CTSGGVGGELFF

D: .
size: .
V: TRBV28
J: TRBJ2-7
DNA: TGTGCCAGCAGTTTATTGGGGGGGGCTGTGGCCTCCTACGAGCAGTACTTC
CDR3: CASSLLGGAVASYEQYF

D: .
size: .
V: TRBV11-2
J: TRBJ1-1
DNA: TGTGCCAGCAGCTCCGGTCCTGAAGCTTTCTTT
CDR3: CASSSGPEAFF

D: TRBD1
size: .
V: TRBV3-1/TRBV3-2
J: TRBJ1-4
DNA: TGTGCCAGCAGCCAAGACCGAAGGCGGACAGGGGGCGCGACTAATGAAAAACTGTTTTTT
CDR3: CASSQDRRRTGGATNEKLFF

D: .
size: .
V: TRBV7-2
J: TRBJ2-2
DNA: TGTGCCAGCAGCTTGACTAGGAACACCGGGGAGCTGTTTTTT
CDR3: CASSLTRNTGELFF

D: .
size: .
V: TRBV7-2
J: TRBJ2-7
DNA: TGTGCCAGCAGCTCAGGGGTCTACGAGCAGTACTTC
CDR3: CASSSGVYEQYF

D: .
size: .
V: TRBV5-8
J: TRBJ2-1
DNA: TGTGCCATCCGGGACTCCCAATACAATGAGCAGTTCTTC
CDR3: CAIRDSQYNEQFF

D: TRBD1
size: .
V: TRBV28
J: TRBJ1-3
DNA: TGTGCCAGCAGTTATGAGATCGGGACAGGAGGAAACACCATATATTTT
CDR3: CASSYEIGTGGNTIYF

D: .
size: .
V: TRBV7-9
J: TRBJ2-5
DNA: TGTGCCAGCAGCTTAGCAGGGGTGGGGGAGACCCAGTACTTC
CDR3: CASSLAGVGETQYF

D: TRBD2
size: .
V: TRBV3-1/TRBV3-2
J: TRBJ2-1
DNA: TGTGCCAGCAGCCAAGATCTAGGGACTAGCGGCAATGAGCAGTTCTTC
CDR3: CASSQDLGTSGNEQFF

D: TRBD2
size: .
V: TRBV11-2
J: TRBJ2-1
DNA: TGTGCCAGCAGCTTAGGGACTAGCGGGGTCAATGAGCAGTTCTTC
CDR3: CASSLGTSGVNEQFF

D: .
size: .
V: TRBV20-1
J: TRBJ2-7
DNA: TGCAGTGCTAGTAGGCAGGCCACCTACGAGCAGTACTTC
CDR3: CSASRQATYEQYF

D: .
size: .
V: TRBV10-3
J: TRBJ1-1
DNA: TGTGCCATCAGTGAGTCGGCAGGGCCGAACACTGAAGCTTTCTTT
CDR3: CAISESAGPNTEAFF

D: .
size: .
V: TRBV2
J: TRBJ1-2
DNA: TGTGCCAGCAAGGCAGGGCGCTTGGACTATGGCTACACCTTC
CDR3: CASKAGRLDYGYTF

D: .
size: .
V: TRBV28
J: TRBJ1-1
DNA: TGTGCCAGCAAGGACAGACTTGTGAACACTGAAGCTTTCTTT
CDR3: CASKDRLVNTEAFF

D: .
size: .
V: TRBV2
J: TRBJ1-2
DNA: TGTGCCAGCAGTCAGGGCTATTATGGCTACACCTTC
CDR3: CASSQGYYGYTF

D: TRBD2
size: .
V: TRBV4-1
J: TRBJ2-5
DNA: TGCGCCAGCAGCGGACGAGAGACCGGGACTAGCGTTCGGGAGACCCAGTACTTC
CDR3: CASSGRETGTSVRETQYF